Listed below are T cell receptor beta chains from one sample, sequenced in a study of blood T cell repertoires in COVID-19. Produced via immunoSEQ multiplex PCR; TCRdb's table is partial and in-frame only. Of 150,000 to 200,000 clones detected, less than 90% appear once; the ten largest clones hold 0.95% to 1.5%. Material: PBMCs or T cells enriched from blood (not recorded which). All receptors derive from a human donor with acute COVID-19. The donor label of this sample is uncertain. CDR3s include the opening cysteine and the closing phenylalanine or tryptophan.

j_call v_call cdr3_aa
TRBJ2-2 TRBV27 CASSFRGLYTGELFF
TRBJ1-5 TRBV6-1 CASSVPLGGSNQPQHF
TRBJ2-3 TRBV7-6 CASSLDPAGGFEITDTQYF
TRBJ1-1 TRBV7-8 CASRPKRPEAFF
TRBJ2-1 TRBV19 CASSFGGNEQFF
TRBJ2-7 TRBV7-3 CASSSPDTREQYF
TRBJ2-5 TRBV30 CAWSPWGTSGGAVGETQYF
TRBJ1-1 TRBV21-1 CASSKCTAGRITEAFF
TRBJ2-5 TRBV20-1 CSASPLGLAGGWETQYF
TRBJ2-3 TRBV4-1 CASSQLTTSTDTQYF
TRBJ2-7 TRBV7-2 CASSLETGLLGEQYF
TRBJ2-1 TRBV7-2 CASIAGQVANEQFF
TRBJ2-7 TRBV9 CASSATGGPYEQYF
TRBJ2-2 TRBV3-1/TRBV3-2 CASSQGSGGVSGELFF
TRBJ2-3 TRBV3-1/TRBV3-2 CASSAWGPDTQYF
TRBJ2-5 TRBV13 CASSFTGQVSGAETQYF
TRBJ1-3 TRBV4-1 CASSPGRDSGGGSSGNTIYF
TRBJ2-7 TRBV19 CASGTGLFYEQYF
TRBJ1-1 TRBV6-2/TRBV6-3 CASSYRTGEWMNTEAFF
TRBJ2-7 TRBV4-3 CASSQDTTYEQYF
TRBJ1-1 TRBV3-1/TRBV3-2 CASSRQENTEAFF
TRBJ2-1 TRBV7-9 CASSSDGGLLYNEQFF
TRBJ1-1 TRBV19 CASSMGPGLNTEAFF
TRBJ1-6 TRBV27 CASSPYRGSYNSPLHF
TRBJ2-7 TRBV7-8 CASSPAYEQYF
TRBJ2-1 TRBV11-3 CASSLQGGEQFF
TRBJ2-1 TRBV6-4 CASSGIGGTGNEQFF
TRBJ1-2 TRBV11-2 CASSLDYGTGDGYTF
TRBJ2-5 TRBV10-3 CAISGRTAEETQYF